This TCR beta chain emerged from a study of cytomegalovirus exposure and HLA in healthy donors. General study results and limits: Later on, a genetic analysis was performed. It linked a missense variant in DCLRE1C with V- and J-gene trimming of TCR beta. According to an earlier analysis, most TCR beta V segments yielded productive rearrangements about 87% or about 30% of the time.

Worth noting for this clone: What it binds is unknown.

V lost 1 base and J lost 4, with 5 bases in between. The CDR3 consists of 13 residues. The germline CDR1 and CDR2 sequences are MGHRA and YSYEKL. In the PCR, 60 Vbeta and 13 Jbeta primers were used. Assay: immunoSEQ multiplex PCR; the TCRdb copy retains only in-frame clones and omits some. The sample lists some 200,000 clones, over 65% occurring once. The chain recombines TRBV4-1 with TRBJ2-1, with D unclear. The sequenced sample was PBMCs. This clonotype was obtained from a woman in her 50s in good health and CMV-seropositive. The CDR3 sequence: CASSQGAYNEQFF. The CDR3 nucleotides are TGCGCCAGCAGCCAAGGGGCTTACAATGAGCAGTTCTTC.